Sequencing of this T cell receptor (beta chain) was carried out in a study of cytomegalovirus exposure and HLA in healthy donors. Findings and caveats of the study: In a later analysis, an Asian-associated ancestry cluster reportedly showed fewer N-insertions than the approximately 700-donor mean. It was reported that the classifier diagnosed cytomegalovirus status with high specificity and sensitivity in both the original and validation cohorts.

J lost 4 bases, V lost 0 bases, and 4 bases had no gene match. The V gene's germline CDR1 is MRHNA and CDR2 SNTAGT. The CDR3 has 16 residues. Note on this clone: Its antigen is still unknown.

PCR primers comprised 60 Vbeta and 13 Jbeta primers. Some clones are missing from TCRdb's copy, which holds only in-frame ones; the method was immunoSEQ multiplex PCR. The repertoire holds approximately 110,000 clones, with about 73% as singletons. The source material was PBMCs. This receptor was identified in a woman between 50 and 59 years old in good health and CMV-seropositive. This rearrangement joins TRBV6-4 to TRBJ2-3, with TRBD1 matching over 10 bases. CDR3 sequence reads: CASSDSGQGFPDTQYF. The CDR3 nucleotides are TGTGCCAGCAGTGACTCGGGACAGGGGTTCCCAGATACGCAGTATTTT.